Listed here are 21 T cell receptor beta chains from one sample, sequenced in a study of metastatic and nonmetastatic thyroid tumors. TCRdb redid the clone calls on the PCR reads using MiXCR. The sample includes under 75,000 clones, roughly 18% seen only once; the top ten take about 13%. Nobody among the patients had been given any treatment before thyroid surgery. The sequencing sample was made of blood. The receptor set was obtained from a female donor with papillary thyroid cancer or a benign thyroid nodule (not recorded which). Some clones in this sample may be carry-over from other donors' samples.

This clone was seen ten or more times. The chain links TRBV5-1 to TRBJ2-1, with D tentatively TRBD2 (5 bases). The ends were cut back, 4 bases at V and 2 bases at J, with 13 bases in the middle. Germline V gene sequence: CDR1 SGHRS, CDR2 YFSETQ. The CDR3 contains 15 residues. The CDR3 loop is CASSPGENPYNEQFF. The CDR3 bases are TGCGCCAGCAGCCCCGGGGAGAATCCCTACAATGAGCAGTTCTTC.

This clone appeared many times. This rearrangement joins TRBV18 to TRBJ1-2, with a possible D match to TRBD1 (6 bases). V was cut by 5 bases and J by 3 bases, with 13 bases left in between. This CDR3 region has 14 residues. Germline CDR1 is KGHSH and CDR2 is LQKENI. In DNA form, the CDR3 reads TGTGCCAGCTCAAGGGGGGAATCGGACTATGGCTACACCTTC. Its protein product is CASSRGESDYGYTF.

This clone came up a few times. The V and J genes are TRBV19 and TRBJ2-7; D remains unclear. The CDR3 is made up of 13 amino acids. Germline assignment: CDR1 LNHDA and CDR2 SQIVND (reference sequence). The V end lost 5 bases, the J end lost 0 bases, and 8 bases lay between the germline ends. CDR3 loop: CASSFQDSYEQYF. CDR3 in DNA: TGTGCCAGTAGTTTCCAGGACTCCTACGAGCAGTACTTC.

This clone was seen many times. The chain links TRBV27 to TRBJ2-7, with a tentative D call TRBD2 (5 bases). V lost 6 bases and J lost 3, with 15 bases in between. The CDR3 totals 14 residues. Germline CDR1 and CDR2: MNHEY and SMNVEV (reference sequence). The CDR3 here is CASRGREFSYEQYF. CDR3 bases: TGTGCCAGCAGGGGTCGGGAATTCAGCTACGAGCAGTACTTC.

V usage is TRBV20-1 and J usage is TRBJ2-3, with 8 bases lining up with TRBD2. CDR1 is DFQATT, CDR2 SNEGSKA, per germline (reference sequence). The CDR3 extends over 16 amino acids. V lost 4 bases and J lost 2; bases outside the gene matches: 11. As DNA, the CDR3 is TGCAGTGCTAATCTCATGGTAGCGGGGAACACAGATACGCAGTATTTT. Its protein is CSANLMVAGNTDTQYF.

This clone occurred many times. The chain links TRBV6-1 to TRBJ1-1, with D possibly TRBD1 on 5 matching bases. From germline, CDR1 is MNHNS and CDR2 SASEGT. This CDR3 spans 13 amino acids. V was clipped by 7 bases and J by 1 base, with 10 bases between them. CDR3 nucleotides: TGTGCCAGCACCCTTGGACAGAACACTGAAGCTTTCTTT. This encodes CASTLGQNTEAFF.

This clone was detected ten times or more. The rearrangement uses TRBV20-1 and TRBJ1-6; D unresolved. Germline V lookup: CDR1 DFQATT, CDR2 SNEGSKA (reference sequence). The CDR3 has 17 amino acids. Trimming removed 0 bases from V and 1 base from J, with 13 bases in between. The DNA for the CDR3 is TGCAGTGCTAGAGATAATAGGGAGGGATCCTATAATTCACCCCTCCACTTT. This codes for CSARDNREGSYNSPLHF.

At least ten counts were recorded for this clone. The chain joins TRBV20-1 to TRBJ2-7; D gene uncertain. The V gene lost 5 bases and the J gene lost 5 bases, with 19 bases spanning the gap. The germline V gene encodes CDR1 DFQATT and CDR2 SNEGSKA (reference sequence). The CDR3 totals 14 residues. The CDR3 DNA follows: TGCAGTGCTTCCGGAGACCGAGAGATCGACGAGCAGTACTTC. It is translated as CSASGDREIDEQYF.

This clone showed up just once. The chain links TRBV5-1 to TRBJ1-2; D ambiguous. This CDR3 contains 13 residues. The V end was cut by 0 bases, the J end by 0 bases, with 3 bases between. The germline V gene has CDR1 SGHRS and CDR2 YFSETQ. The CDR3 DNA reads TGCGCCAGCAGCTTGGACCCTAACTATGGCTACACCTTC. It yields the protein CASSLDPNYGYTF.

This clone was seen many times. The V and J genes are TRBV20-1 and TRBJ2-5; D unresolved. This CDR3 is 11 amino acids long. CDR1 and CDR2 (germline): DFQATT, SNEGSKA (reference sequence). The germline V and J ends were trimmed by 1 base and 1 base, with 1 base remaining between them. The CDR3 DNA is TGCAGTGCTAGAGGCCAAGAGACCCAGTACTTC. It yields the protein CSARGQETQYF.

This clone has ten or more counts. The genes are TRBV18 and TRBJ2-3, with D perhaps TRBD2 (5 bases). The CDR3 is 13 amino acids. The V end was cut by 8 bases, the J end by 4 bases, with 13 bases between. Germline V gene lookup returns CDR1 KGHSH and CDR2 LQKENI. CDR3 region: CASALGSSDTQYF. In DNA form, the CDR3 reads TGTGCCAGCGCGCTGGGGAGTTCAGATACGCAGTATTTT. The whole variable domain, remainder taken from reference TRBV18 and TRBJ2-3, is NAGVMQNPRHLVRRRGQEARLRCSPMKGHSHVYWYRQLPEEGLKFMVYLQKENIIDESGMPKERFSAEFPKEGPSILRIQQVVRGDSAAYFCASALGSSDTQYFGPGTRLTVL.

Points on this clone: One end of the junction is discordant with germline, which a read error may explain. This sequence joins TRBV12-3 or TRBV12-4 and TRBJ2-6; possibly TRBD1 or TRBD2 for D (6 bases each). This CDR3 is 14 amino acids long. The CDR3 DNA follows: TGTGCCAGCGATGGGGGGCCTGGTGCCAACTTCCTGACTTTC. Residues: CASDGGPGANFLTF.

This clone has ten or more counts. The J gene is TRBJ2-5, the V gene TRBV12-3 or TRBV12-4; no firm D call. Trimming removed 8 bases at V and 7 bases at J, with 11 bases between. The CDR3 length is 11 residues. CDR3 amino acids: CASSSEGTQYF. As DNA, the CDR3 is TGTGCCAGCTCTTCTGAAGGGACCCAGTACTTC.

By proportion, this clone is medium-sized (0.01 to 0.1%). J is TRBJ1-2 and V is TRBV2, with D possibly matching TRBD1 (5 bases). Trimming pared 5 bases from V and 2 bases from J, leaving 12 bases between. The germline gives CDR1 SNHLY, CDR2 FYNNEI. This CDR3 has 14 amino acids. The CDR3 spells CASSSSRANYGYTF. CDR3 bases: TGTGCCAGCAGTTCATCCAGGGCAAACTATGGCTACACCTTC.

Ten or more counts support this clone. The rearrangement uses TRBV12-3 or TRBV12-4 and TRBJ1-1; the D is unclear. Trimming took 9 bases from V and 1 from J, leaving 12 bases between them. CDR3 length: 13 residues. CDR3: CASSIEQNTEAFF. The CDR3 nucleotides read TGTGCCAGTAGTATAGAGCAGAACACTGAAGCTTTCTTT.

This clone was recorded a few times. The chain combines TRBV12-5 with TRBJ2-2; 9 bases fit TRBD2. Per germline, CDR1 LGHNT and CDR2 FRNRAP. This CDR3 has 17 amino acids. V gave up 0 bases and J gave up 7 bases; unmatched junction bases: 9. The CDR3: CASGLVIAGAYNGELFF. CDR3 DNA: TGTGCTAGTGGTTTGGTCATAGCGGGAGCGTACAACGGGGAGCTGTTTTTT.

This clone was counted many times. The chain joins TRBV19 to TRBJ2-7; D is unresolved. This CDR3 spans 13 amino acids. The V end was cut by 5 bases, the J end by 3 bases, with 11 bases between. From germline, CDR1 is LNHDA and CDR2 SQIVND (reference sequence). The CDR3, as DNA: TGTGCCAGTAGTGTCGGTCCTAACTACGAGCAGTACTTC. As protein: CASSVGPNYEQYF.

This chain joins TRBV11-2 and TRBJ1-5; 7 bases align to TRBD1. CDR1 is SGHAT and CDR2 is FQNNGV in the germline V gene. The trim removed 6 bases at V and 0 bases at J, leaving 17 bases unmatched. The CDR3 totals 19 residues. The CDR3 nucleotides are TGTGCCAGCAGTCATACCGGGACAGTGATAACCTATAGCAATCAGCCCCAGCATTTT. Translation: CASSHTGTVITYSNQPQHF.

This clone occurred many times. This chain uses TRBV7-9 with TRBJ2-6; D might be TRBD1 (6 bases). V dropped 5 bases and J dropped 2 bases, with 10 bases sitting between them. Germline-derived CDR1 and CDR2 are SEHNR and FQNEAQ (reference sequence). CDR3 length: 15 amino acids. This CDR3 is CASSVGGTGANVLTF. CDR3 nucleotide sequence: TGTGCCAGCAGCGTAGGGGGTACTGGGGCCAACGTCCTGACTTTC.

This rearrangement joins TRBV30 to TRBJ1-1; D remains unclear. The length of the CDR3 is 12 residues. V lost 2 bases and J lost 4, with 8 bases in between. In germline, CDR1 is GTSNPN, CDR2 SVGIG (reference sequence). This CDR3 reads CAWSPTLTEAFF. CDR3 sequence (DNA): TGTGCCTGGAGTCCGACTCTCACTGAAGCTTTCTTT. The entire variable domain, with the rest obtained from reference TRBV30 and TRBJ1-1, is as follows: SQTIHQWPATLVQPVGSPLSLECTVEGTSNPNLYWYRQAAGRGLQLLFYSVGIGQISSEVPQNLSASRPQDRQFILSSKKLLLSDSGFYLCAWSPTLTEAFFGQGTRLTVV.

This clone has at least ten counts. This sequence joins TRBV30 and TRBJ1-4; tentative D call: TRBD1 (5 bases). The CDR3 is 13 residues long. Per the germline V gene, CDR1 is GTSNPN and CDR2 is SVGIG (reference sequence). V was pared by 7 bases and J by 8 bases, with 17 bases between. CDR3: CASRGGRREKLFF. The CDR3 DNA is TGTGCCTCACGGGGGGGACGTCGGGAAAAACTGTTTTTT. The full variable domain, completed using reference TRBV30 and TRBJ1-4, is SQTIHQWPATLVQPVGSPLSLECTVEGTSNPNLYWYRQAAGRGLQLLFYSVGIGQISSEVPQNLSASRPQDRQFILSSKKLLLSDSGFYLCASRGGRREKLFFGSGTQLSVL.